This TCR beta chain was identified during a study of blood T cell repertoires in COVID-19. At the level of the study: Collection of acute and convalescent COVID-19 samples took place in the United States, Italy and Spain. Sources were T cells, B-cell-depleted T cells, or PBMCs; the material itself was cDNA or gDNA.

The repertoire was sequenced with immunoSEQ multiplex PCR; TCRdb's copy has only in-frame clones and lacks some. The sample lists approximately 55,000 clones, 87% occurring once. V shed 5 bases and J 0 bases; nucleotides not matched to a gene: 7. CDR1 and CDR2 (germline): SGHRS, YFSETQ. The CDR3 contains 15 residues. The rearrangement uses TRBV5-1 and TRBJ2-7; 8 bases align to TRBD2. The sequencing sample was made of peripheral blood. This TCR came from a man in his fifties with active COVID-19. The CDR3 region is CASRLTSASSYEQYF. The CDR3 DNA follows: TGCGCCAGCAGACTGACTAGCGCCTCCTCCTACGAGCAGTACTTC.